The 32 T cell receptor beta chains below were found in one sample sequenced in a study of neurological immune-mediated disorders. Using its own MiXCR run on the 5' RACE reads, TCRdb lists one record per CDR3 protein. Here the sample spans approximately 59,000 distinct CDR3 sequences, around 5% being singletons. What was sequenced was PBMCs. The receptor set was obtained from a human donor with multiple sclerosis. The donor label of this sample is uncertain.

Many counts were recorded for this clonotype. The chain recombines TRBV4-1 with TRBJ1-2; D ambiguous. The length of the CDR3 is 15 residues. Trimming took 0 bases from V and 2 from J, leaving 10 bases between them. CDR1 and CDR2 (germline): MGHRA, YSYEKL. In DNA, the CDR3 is TGCGCCAGCAGCCAAGAACGGGTGACGAACTATGGCTACACCTTC. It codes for CASSQERVTNYGYTF.

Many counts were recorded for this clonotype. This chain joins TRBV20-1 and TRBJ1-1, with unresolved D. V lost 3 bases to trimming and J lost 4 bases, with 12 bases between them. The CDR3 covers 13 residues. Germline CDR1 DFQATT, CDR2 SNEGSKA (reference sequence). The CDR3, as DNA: TGCAGTGCTAGCGTGGGAAGGACCACTGAAGCTTTCTTT. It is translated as CSASVGRTTEAFF.

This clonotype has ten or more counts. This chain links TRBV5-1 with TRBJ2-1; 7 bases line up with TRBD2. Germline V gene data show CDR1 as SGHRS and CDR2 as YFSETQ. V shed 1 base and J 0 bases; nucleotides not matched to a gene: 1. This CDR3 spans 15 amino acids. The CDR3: CASSLSGGSYNEQFF. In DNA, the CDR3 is TGCGCCAGCAGCTTGTCGGGGGGCTCCTACAATGAGCAGTTCTTC.

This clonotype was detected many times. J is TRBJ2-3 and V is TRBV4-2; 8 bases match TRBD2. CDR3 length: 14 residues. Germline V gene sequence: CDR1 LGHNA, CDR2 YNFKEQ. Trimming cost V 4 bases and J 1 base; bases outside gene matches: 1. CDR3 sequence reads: CASSPSGRTDTQYF. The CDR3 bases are TGTGCCAGCAGCCCTAGCGGGCGCACAGATACGCAGTATTTT.

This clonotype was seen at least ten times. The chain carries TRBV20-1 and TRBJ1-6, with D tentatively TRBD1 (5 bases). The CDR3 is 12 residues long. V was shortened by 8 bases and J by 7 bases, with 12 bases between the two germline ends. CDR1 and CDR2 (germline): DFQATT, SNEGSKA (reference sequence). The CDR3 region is CSFGGDNSPLHF. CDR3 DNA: TGCAGTTTCGGGGGGGACAATTCACCCCTCCACTTT.

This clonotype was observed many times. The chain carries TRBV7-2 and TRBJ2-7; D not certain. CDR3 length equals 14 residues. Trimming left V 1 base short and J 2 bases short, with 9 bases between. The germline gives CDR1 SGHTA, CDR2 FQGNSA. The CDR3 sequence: CASSLEAGTYEQYF. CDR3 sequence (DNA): TGTGCCAGCAGCTTAGAGGCCGGAACCTACGAGCAGTACTTC.

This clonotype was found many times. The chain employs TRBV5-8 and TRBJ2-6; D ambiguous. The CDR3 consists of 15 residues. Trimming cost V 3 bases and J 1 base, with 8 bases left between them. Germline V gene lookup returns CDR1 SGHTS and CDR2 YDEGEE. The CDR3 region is CASSSGWSGANVLTF. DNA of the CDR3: TGTGCCAGCAGCTCCGGGTGGTCTGGGGCCAACGTCCTGACTTTC.

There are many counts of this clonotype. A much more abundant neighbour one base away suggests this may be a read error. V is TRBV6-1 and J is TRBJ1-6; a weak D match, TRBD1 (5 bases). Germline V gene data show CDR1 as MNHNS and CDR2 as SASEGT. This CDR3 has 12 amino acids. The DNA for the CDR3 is TGTGCCAACAGTGTGGGGGTTTCACCCCTCCACTTT. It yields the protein CANSVGVSPLHF.

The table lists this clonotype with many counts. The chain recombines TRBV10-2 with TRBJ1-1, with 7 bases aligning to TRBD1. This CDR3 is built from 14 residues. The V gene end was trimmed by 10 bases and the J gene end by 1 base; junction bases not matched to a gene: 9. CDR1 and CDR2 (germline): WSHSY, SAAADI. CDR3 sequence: CATRQGKSNTEAFF. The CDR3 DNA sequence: TGCGCCACAAGACAGGGTAAATCGAACACTGAAGCTTTCTTT.

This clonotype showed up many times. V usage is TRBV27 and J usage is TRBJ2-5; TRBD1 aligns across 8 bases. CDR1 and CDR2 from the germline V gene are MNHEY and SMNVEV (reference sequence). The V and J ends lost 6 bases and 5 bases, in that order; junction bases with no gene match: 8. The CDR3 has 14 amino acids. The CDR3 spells CASSYQGAGETQYF. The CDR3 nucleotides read TGTGCCAGCAGCTATCAGGGGGCTGGGGAGACCCAGTACTTC.

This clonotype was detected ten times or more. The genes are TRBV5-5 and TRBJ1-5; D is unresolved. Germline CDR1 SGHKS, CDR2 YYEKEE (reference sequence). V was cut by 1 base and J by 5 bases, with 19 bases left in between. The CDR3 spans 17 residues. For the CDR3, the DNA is TGTGCCAGCAGCTTGTCTTTGCAGATAAGGTCCGATCAGCCCCAGCATTTT. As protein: CASSLSLQIRSDQPQHF. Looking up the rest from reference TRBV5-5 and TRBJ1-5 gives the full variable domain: DAGVTQSPTHLIKTRGQQVTLRCSPISGHKSVSWYQQVLGQGPQFIFQYYEKEERGRGNFPDRFSARQFPNYSSELNVNALLLGDSALYLCASSLSLQIRSDQPQHFGDGTRLSIL.

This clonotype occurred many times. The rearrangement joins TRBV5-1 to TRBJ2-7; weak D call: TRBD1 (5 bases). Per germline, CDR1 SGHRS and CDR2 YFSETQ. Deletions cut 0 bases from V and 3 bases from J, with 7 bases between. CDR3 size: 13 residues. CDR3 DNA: TGCGCCAGCAGCTTGGACAGGCGCTACGAGCAGTACTTC. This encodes CASSLDRRYEQYF.

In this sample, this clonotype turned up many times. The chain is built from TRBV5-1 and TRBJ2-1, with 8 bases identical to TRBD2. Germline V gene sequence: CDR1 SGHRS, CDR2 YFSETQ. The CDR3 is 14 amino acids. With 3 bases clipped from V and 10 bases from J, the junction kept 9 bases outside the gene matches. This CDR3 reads CASSSGTRSREQFF. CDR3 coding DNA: TGCGCCAGCAGCTCCGGGACTAGGTCTCGGGAGCAGTTCTTC.

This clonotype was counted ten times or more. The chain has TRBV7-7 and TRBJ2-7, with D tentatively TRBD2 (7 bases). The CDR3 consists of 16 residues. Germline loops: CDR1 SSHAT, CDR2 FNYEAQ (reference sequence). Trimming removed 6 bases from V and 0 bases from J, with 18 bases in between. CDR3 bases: TGTGCCAGCAGTAAAGGGGGGGCCCCGAGCTCCTACGAGCAGTACTTC. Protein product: CASSKGGAPSSYEQYF.

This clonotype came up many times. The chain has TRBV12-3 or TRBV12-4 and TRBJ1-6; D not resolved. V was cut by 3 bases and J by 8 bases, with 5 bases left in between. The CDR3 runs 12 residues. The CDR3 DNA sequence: TGTGCCAGCAGTTTTCGTCATTCACCCCTCCACTTT. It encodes CASSFRHSPLHF.

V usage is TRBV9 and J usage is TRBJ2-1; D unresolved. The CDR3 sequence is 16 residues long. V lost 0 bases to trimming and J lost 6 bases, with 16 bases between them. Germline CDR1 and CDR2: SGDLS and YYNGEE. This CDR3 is CASSVDSASLGNEQFF. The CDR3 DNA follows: TGTGCCAGCAGCGTAGACTCAGCGTCATTGGGCAATGAGCAGTTCTTC.

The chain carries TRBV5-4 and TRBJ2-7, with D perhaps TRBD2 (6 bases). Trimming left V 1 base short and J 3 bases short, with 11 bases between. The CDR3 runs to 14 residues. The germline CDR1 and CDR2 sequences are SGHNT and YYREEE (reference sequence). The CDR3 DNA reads TGTGCCAGCAGCTTGAGTCTAGCGAACTACGAGCAGTACTTC. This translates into CASSLSLANYEQYF.

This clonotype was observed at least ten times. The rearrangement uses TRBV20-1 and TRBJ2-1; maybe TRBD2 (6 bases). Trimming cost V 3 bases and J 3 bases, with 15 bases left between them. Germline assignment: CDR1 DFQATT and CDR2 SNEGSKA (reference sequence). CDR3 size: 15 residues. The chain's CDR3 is CSASPHAGYYNEQFF. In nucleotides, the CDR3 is TGCAGTGCTAGTCCCCATGCGGGGTACTACAATGAGCAGTTCTTC.

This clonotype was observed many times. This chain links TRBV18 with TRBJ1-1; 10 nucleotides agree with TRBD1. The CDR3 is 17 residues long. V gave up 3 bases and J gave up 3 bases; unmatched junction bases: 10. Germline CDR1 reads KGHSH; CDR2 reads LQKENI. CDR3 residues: CASSPFSSGTGDTEAFF. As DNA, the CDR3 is TGTGCCAGCTCACCCTTTTCGTCCGGGACAGGGGACACTGAAGCTTTCTTT.

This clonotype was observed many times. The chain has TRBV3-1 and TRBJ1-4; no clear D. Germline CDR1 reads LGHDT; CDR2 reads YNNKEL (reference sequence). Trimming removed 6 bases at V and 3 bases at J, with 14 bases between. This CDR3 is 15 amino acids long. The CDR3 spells CASSSLGAANEKLFF. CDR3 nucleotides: TGTGCCAGCAGTTCTTTGGGCGCAGCTAATGAAAAACTGTTTTTT.

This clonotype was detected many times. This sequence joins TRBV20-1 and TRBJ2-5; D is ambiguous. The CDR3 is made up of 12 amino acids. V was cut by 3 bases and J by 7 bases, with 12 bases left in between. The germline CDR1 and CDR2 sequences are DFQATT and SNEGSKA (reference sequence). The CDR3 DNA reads TGCAGTGCTAGCCGGACCCGCTTGACCCAGTACTTC. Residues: CSASRTRLTQYF.

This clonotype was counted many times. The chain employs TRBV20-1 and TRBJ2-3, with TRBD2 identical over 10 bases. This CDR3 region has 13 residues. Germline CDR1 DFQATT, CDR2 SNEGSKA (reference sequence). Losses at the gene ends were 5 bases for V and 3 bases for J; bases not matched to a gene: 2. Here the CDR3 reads CSAPSGGTDTQYF. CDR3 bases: TGCAGTGCTCCTAGCGGGGGTACAGATACGCAGTATTTT.

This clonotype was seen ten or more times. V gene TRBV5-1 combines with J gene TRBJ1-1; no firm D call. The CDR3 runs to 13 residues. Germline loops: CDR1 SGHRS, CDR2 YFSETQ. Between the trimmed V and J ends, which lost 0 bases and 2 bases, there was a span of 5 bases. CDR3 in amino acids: CASSLDLNTEAFF. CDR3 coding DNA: TGCGCCAGCAGCTTGGATCTCAACACTGAAGCTTTCTTT. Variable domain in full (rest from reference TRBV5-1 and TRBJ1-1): KAGVTQTPRYLIKTRGQQVTLSCSPISGHRSVSWYQQTPGQGLQFLFEYFSETQRNKGNFPGRFSGRQFSNSRSEMNVSTLELGDSALYLCASSLDLNTEAFFGQGTRLTVV.

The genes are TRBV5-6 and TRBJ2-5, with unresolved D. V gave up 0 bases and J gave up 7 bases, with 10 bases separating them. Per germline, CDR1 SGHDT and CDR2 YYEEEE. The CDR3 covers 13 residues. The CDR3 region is CASSLGQGGTQYF. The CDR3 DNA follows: TGTGCCAGCAGCTTGGGACAAGGCGGGACCCAGTACTTC.

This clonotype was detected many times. For the CDR3, the DNA is TGTGCCAGCAGCTTAACAGGGGTGGGCTCCTACGAGCAGTACTTC. Its translation: CASSLTGVGSYEQYF. V usage is TRBV7-2 and J usage is TRBJ2-7, with 7 bases identical to TRBD1. V gave up 2 bases and J gave up 0 bases; unmatched junction bases: 4. The CDR3 totals 15 residues. CDR1 is SGHTA, CDR2 FQGNSA, per germline.

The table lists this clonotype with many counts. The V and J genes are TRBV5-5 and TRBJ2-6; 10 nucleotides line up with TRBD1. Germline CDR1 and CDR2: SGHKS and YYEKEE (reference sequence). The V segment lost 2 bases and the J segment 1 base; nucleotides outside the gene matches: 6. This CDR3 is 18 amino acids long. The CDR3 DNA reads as TGTGCCAGCAGCTTAACCGGGACAGGGGCTTCTGGGGCCAACGTCCTGACTTTC. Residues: CASSLTGTGASGANVLTF.

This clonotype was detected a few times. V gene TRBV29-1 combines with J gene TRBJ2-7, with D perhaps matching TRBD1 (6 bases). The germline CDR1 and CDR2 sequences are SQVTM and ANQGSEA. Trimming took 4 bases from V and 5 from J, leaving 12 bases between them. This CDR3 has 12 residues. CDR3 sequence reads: CSVVAGANEQYF. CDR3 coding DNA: TGCAGCGTTGTTGCAGGGGCCAACGAGCAGTACTTC.

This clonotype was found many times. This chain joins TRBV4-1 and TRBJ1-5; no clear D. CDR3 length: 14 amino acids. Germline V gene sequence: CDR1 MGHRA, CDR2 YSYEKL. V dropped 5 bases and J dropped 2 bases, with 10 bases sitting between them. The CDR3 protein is CASSIGGGNQPQHF. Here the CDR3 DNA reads TGCGCCAGCAGCATCGGTGGGGGCAATCAGCCCCAGCATTTT.

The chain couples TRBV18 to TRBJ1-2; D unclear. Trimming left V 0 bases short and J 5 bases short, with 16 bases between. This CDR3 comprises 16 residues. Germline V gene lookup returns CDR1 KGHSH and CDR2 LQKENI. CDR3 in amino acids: CASSPPGWTESYGYTF. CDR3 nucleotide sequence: TGTGCCAGCTCACCACCGGGTTGGACCGAATCATATGGCTACACCTTC.

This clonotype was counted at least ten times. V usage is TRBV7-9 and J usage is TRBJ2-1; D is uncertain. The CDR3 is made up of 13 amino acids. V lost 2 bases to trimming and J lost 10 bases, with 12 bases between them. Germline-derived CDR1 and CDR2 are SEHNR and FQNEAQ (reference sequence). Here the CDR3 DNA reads TGTGCCAGCAGCTTACCCCCTACCAGGGAGCAGTTCTTC. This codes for CASSLPPTREQFF.

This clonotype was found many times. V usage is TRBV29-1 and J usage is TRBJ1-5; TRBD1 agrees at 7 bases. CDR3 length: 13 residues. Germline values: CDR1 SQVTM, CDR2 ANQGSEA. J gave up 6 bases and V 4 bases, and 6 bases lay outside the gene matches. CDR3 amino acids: CSVGQGGSQPQHF. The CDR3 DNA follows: TGCAGCGTTGGACAGGGTGGAAGTCAGCCCCAGCATTTT.

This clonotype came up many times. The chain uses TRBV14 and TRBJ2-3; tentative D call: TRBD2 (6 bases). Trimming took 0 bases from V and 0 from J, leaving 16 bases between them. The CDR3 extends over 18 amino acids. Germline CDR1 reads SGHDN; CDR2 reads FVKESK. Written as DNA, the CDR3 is TGTGCCAGCAGCCAAGATCCCCTCCCGGGGGTCAGCACAGATACGCAGTATTTT. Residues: CASSQDPLPGVSTDTQYF.